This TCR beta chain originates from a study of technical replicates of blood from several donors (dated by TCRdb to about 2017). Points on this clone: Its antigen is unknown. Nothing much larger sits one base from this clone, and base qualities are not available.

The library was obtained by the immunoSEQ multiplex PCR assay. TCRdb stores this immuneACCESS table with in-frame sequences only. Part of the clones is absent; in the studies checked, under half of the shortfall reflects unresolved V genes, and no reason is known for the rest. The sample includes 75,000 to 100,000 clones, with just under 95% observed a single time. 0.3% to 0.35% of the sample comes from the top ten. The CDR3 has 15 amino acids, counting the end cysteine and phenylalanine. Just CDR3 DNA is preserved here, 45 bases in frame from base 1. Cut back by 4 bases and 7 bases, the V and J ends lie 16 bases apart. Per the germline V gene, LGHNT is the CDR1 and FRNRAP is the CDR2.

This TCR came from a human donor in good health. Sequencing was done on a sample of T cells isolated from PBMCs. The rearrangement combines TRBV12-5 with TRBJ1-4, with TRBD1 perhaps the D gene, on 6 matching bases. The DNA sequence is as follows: TGTGCTAGTGGTTCCCAGGGGACGAGTGGTGAAAAACTGTTTTTT. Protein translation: CASGSQGTSGEKLFF.